The 20 T cell receptor beta chains below come from one sample, sequenced in a study of blood T cell repertoires in COVID-19. Assay: immunoSEQ multiplex PCR; the TCRdb copy retains only in-frame clones and omits some. The sample lists 8,500 or so clones; 80% were seen once. The sample taken for sequencing was peripheral blood. The receptor source for this set is an older man with active COVID-19.

The V gene is TRBV7-2, the J gene TRBJ2-7; D may be TRBD1 (5 bases). Germline lookup yields CDR1 SGHTA and CDR2 FQGNSA. This CDR3 comprises 15 residues. Trimming removed 4 bases from V and 4 bases from J, with 17 bases in between. CDR3 sequence: CASSYQGFAPYEQYF. CDR3 sequence (DNA): TGTGCCAGCAGCTATCAGGGTTTTGCTCCATACGAGCAGTACTTC.

The V and J genes are TRBV3-1 (or the pseudogene TRBV3-2) and TRBJ2-1, with 10 bases lining up with TRBD2. J lost 2 bases, V lost 4 bases, and 2 bases had no gene match. Germline CDR1 and CDR2: LGHDT and YNNKEL (reference sequence). There are 15 residues in the CDR3. The CDR3 reads CASSPGTSAYNEQFF. CDR3 DNA sequence: TGTGCCAGCAGCCCTGGGACTAGCGCCTACAATGAGCAGTTCTTC.

This chain's CDR3 is CASSQDLSAAGGNEQYF. CDR3 coding DNA: TGTGCCAGCAGCCAAGATTTGTCGGCGGCAGGGGGGAACGAGCAGTACTTC. The chain has TRBV4-2 and TRBJ2-7; possible D gene TRBD1, 7 bases. CDR1 is LGHNA and CDR2 is YNFKEQ in the germline V gene. V gave up 0 bases and J gave up 5 bases, with 20 bases separating them. The CDR3 consists of 17 residues.

The rearrangement uses TRBV28 and TRBJ1-2; TRBD1 is a possible D gene (5 bases). V was clipped by 3 bases and J by 8 bases, with 13 bases between them. Germline assignment: CDR1 MDHEN and CDR2 SYDVKM. The CDR3 totals 13 residues. CDR3 DNA: TGTGCCAGCAGTTTGAATGGGGCGCCGGGCTACACCTTC. Residues: CASSLNGAPGYTF.

The chain joins TRBV6-4 to TRBJ2-7, with 7 bases lining up with TRBD1. V trimming: 0 bases; J trimming: 0 bases; junction bases outside the gene matches: 2. Per the germline V gene, CDR1 is MRHNA and CDR2 is SNTAGT. CDR3 length equals 15 residues. In DNA, the CDR3 is TGTGCCAGCAGTGACTCGGGACAGACCTCCTACGAGCAGTACTTC. Its protein product is CASSDSGQTSYEQYF.

The chain employs TRBV2 and TRBJ2-7, with TRBD1 matching 7 bases. The CDR3 sequence is 15 residues long. V lost 4 bases and J lost 6; bases outside the gene matches: 12. Per germline, CDR1 SNHLY and CDR2 FYNNEI. As DNA, the CDR3 is TGTGCCAGCAGTGTTCGGGGCACAGGGGTAGGCGAGCAGTACTTC. Its translation: CASSVRGTGVGEQYF.

This chain uses TRBV5-1 with TRBJ1-6; no definite D call. Germline V gene lookup returns CDR1 SGHRS and CDR2 YFSETQ. The CDR3 runs 12 residues. V dropped 2 bases and J dropped 6 bases, with 3 bases sitting between them. For the CDR3, the DNA is TGCGCCAGCAGCTTCCTTAATTCACCCCTCCACTTT. This codes for CASSFLNSPLHF.

This chain joins TRBV19 and TRBJ2-3, with 9 bases lining up with TRBD1. In germline, CDR1 is LNHDA, CDR2 SQIVND (reference sequence). The CDR3 contains 15 residues. The V and J ends lost 6 bases and 0 bases, in that order; junction bases with no gene match: 4. Here the CDR3 reads CASRWTGVSTDTQYF. CDR3 DNA sequence: TGTGCCAGTAGATGGACAGGGGTTAGCACAGATACGCAGTATTTT. Looking up the rest from reference TRBV19 and TRBJ2-3 gives the full variable domain: DGGITQSPKYLFRKEGQNVTLSCEQNLNHDAMYWYRQDPGQGLRLIYYSQIVNDFQKGDIAEGYSVSREKKESFPLTVTSAQKNPTAFYLCASRWTGVSTDTQYFGPGTRLTVL.

This rearrangement joins TRBV5-1 to TRBJ1-1; D might be TRBD1 (5 bases). Trimming removed 0 bases from V and 3 bases from J, with 9 bases in between. This CDR3 is 14 amino acids long. The germline CDR1 and CDR2 sequences are SGHRS and YFSETQ. The CDR3 loop is CASSLVGGDTEAFF. The CDR3 coding sequence is TGCGCCAGCAGCTTGGTCGGGGGTGACACTGAAGCTTTCTTT.

The chain combines TRBV12-3 or TRBV12-4 with TRBJ2-5, with D possibly TRBD1 on 6 matching bases. The ends were cut back, 3 bases at V and 2 bases at J, with 7 bases in the middle. The length of the CDR3 is 13 residues. CDR3 in amino acids: CASSFDRQETQYF. For the CDR3, the DNA is TGTGCCAGCAGTTTTGACAGGCAAGAGACCCAGTACTTC.

The V and J genes are TRBV28 and TRBJ2-7; D possibly corresponds to TRBD1 (8 bases). CDR1 and CDR2 (germline): MDHEN, SYDVKM. Between the trimmed V and J ends, which lost 2 bases and 4 bases, there was a span of 15 bases. The CDR3 consists of 15 residues. The CDR3 DNA sequence: TGTGCCAGCAGTTTAATACAGGGGGGGAGGTACGAGCAGTACTTC. Translated: CASSLIQGGRYEQYF.

The chain carries TRBV24-1 and TRBJ2-2; TRBD2 agrees at 11 bases. With 4 bases clipped from V and 5 bases from J, the junction kept 5 bases outside the gene matches. Germline values: CDR1 KGHDR, CDR2 SFDVKD. CDR3 length: 16 residues. The CDR3 bases are TGTGCCACCAGTGAGACCGGGACTAGCGGTACCGGGGAGCTGTTTTTT. Protein product: CATSETGTSGTGELFF.

The rearrangement uses TRBV5-6 and TRBJ2-7; TRBD2 is a possible D gene (6 bases). The length of the CDR3 is 14 residues. Between the trimmed V and J ends, which lost 0 bases and 3 bases, there was a span of 10 bases. Germline CDR1 reads SGHDT; CDR2 reads YYEEEE. CDR3 residues: CASSLGLEGYEQYF. The CDR3 nucleotides are TGTGCCAGCAGCTTGGGACTAGAGGGCTACGAGCAGTACTTC.

The V call is TRBV7-9, the J call TRBJ2-7; a possible D gene is TRBD2 (6 bases). The CDR3 spans 16 residues. Looked up from germline, CDR1 is SEHNR and CDR2 is FQNEAQ (reference sequence). V was pared by 1 base and J by 7 bases, with 20 bases between. CDR3 amino acids: CASSLGPGMIGGEQYF. In nucleotides, the CDR3 is TGTGCCAGCAGCTTAGGACCTGGAATGATTGGGGGGGAGCAGTACTTC.

CDR3 sequence (DNA): TGTGCCAGCAGGCCCCGAGACAGTTATACTGAAGCTTTCTTT. This sequence encodes CASRPRDSYTEAFF. This chain connects TRBV28 to TRBJ1-1; possible D gene TRBD1, 5 bases. The CDR3 consists of 14 residues. Germline V CDR1 and CDR2: MDHEN, SYDVKM. V lost 6 bases and J lost 5, with 16 bases in between.

The gene calls are TRBV27 and TRBJ2-7; the D is unclear. The V and J ends lost 5 bases and 0 bases respectively, with 8 bases between them. Germline V gene data show CDR1 as MNHEY and CDR2 as SMNVEV (reference sequence). This CDR3 is 13 amino acids long. The chain's CDR3 is CASSTVSSYEQYF. In nucleotides, the CDR3 is TGTGCCAGCAGTACAGTAAGCTCCTACGAGCAGTACTTC.

J is TRBJ1-5 and V is TRBV28; 7 nucleotides match TRBD1. CDR3 size: 13 residues. Germline assignment: CDR1 MDHEN and CDR2 SYDVKM. V was pared by 8 bases and J by 6 bases, with 7 bases of the junction left unmatched. The CDR3 is CASGGGAAQPQHF. The CDR3 bases are TGTGCCAGCGGAGGGGGCGCGGCTCAGCCCCAGCATTTT.

Notes on this clone: Other DNA sequences in the sample encode the same CDR3. The V call is TRBV9, the J call TRBJ2-3, with 11 bases matching TRBD2. The junction had 5 bases not matched to a gene; V was cut back by 3 bases and J by 2 bases. Germline CDR1 and CDR2: SGDLS and YYNGEE. CDR3 length: 16 amino acids. CDR3 in amino acids: CASSGGTSGLTDTQYF. CDR3 bases: TGTGCCAGCAGCGGGGGGACTAGCGGACTCACAGATACGCAGTATTTT.

This chain joins TRBV28 and TRBJ1-1, with TRBD1 as a possible D gene (6 bases). The CDR3 is 14 residues long. Germline CDR1 MDHEN, CDR2 SYDVKM. Between the trimmed V and J ends, which lost 10 bases and 1 base, there was a span of 16 bases. CDR3 sequence (DNA): TGTGCCACCCATGCGACAGGCTGGAACACTGAAGCTTTCTTT. This codes for CATHATGWNTEAFF.

Worth noting for this clone: At one boundary the junction diverges from the germline segment, which might be a read error. The chain combines TRBV7-8 with TRBJ2-7; perhaps TRBD2 as D (6 bases). Looked up from germline, CDR1 is SGHVS and CDR2 is FQNEAQ. The CDR3 loop spans 14 amino acids. The CDR3 spells CASSPATSGLSKVF. Here the CDR3 DNA reads TGTGCCAGCAGCCCCGCCACCTCAGGACTATCAAAGGTCTTC.